The 18 T cell receptor beta chains given below trace back to one sample, sequenced in a study of blood T cell repertoires in COVID-19. TCRdb's copy holds only in-frame clones and misses some; the assay was immunoSEQ multiplex PCR. This table holds a few hundred thousand clones, 91% found once. Material: peripheral blood. The receptors here all came from a person under 30 with COVID-19, enrolled during active disease.

A remark on this clone: Other DNA sequences in this specimen translate into the identical CDR3. This chain's CDR3 is CASSLDRVEQYF. The DNA of the CDR3 is TGCGCCAGCAGCTTGGACAGGGTGGAGCAGTACTTC. V is TRBV5-1 and J is TRBJ2-7, with D possibly matching TRBD1 (6 bases). Trimming took off 0 bases at V and 7 bases at J, with 8 bases between the two ends. There are 12 residues in the CDR3. In germline, CDR1 is SGHRS, CDR2 YFSETQ.

This clone appeared once. The genes are TRBV5-1 and TRBJ2-5, with D hard to call. The V end lost 2 bases, the J end lost 4 bases, and 9 bases lay between the germline ends. CDR3 length: 13 residues. The germline CDR1 and CDR2 sequences are SGHRS and YFSETQ. CDR3: CASSFRVAETQYF. The DNA of the CDR3 is TGCGCCAGCAGCTTCCGGGTTGCAGAGACCCAGTACTTC.

The V gene is TRBV18, the J gene TRBJ2-5; D possibly corresponds to TRBD1 (5 bases). V lost 3 bases and J 3 bases, leaving 14 bases between the germline ends. The CDR3 loop spans 15 amino acids. CDR1 KGHSH and CDR2 LQKENI come from the germline V gene. The CDR3 loop reads CASSPTQAAEETQYF. The CDR3 nucleotides read TGTGCCAGCTCACCCACACAGGCGGCAGAAGAGACCCAGTACTTC.

The chain links TRBV15 to TRBJ1-2, with 7 nucleotides matching TRBD1. This CDR3 is built from 15 residues. V shed 3 bases and J 0 bases; nucleotides not matched to a gene: 4. Germline V gene lookup returns CDR1 LNHNV and CDR2 YYDKDF (reference sequence). CDR3 DNA sequence: TGTGCCACCAGCAGTACAGGGGATTCTAACTATGGCTACACCTTC. Protein product: CATSSTGDSNYGYTF.

The chain links TRBV24-1 to TRBJ2-5; 7 nucleotides match TRBD1. The V gene end was trimmed by 4 bases and the J gene end by 4 bases; junction bases not matched to a gene: 14. This CDR3 has 17 amino acids. Germline V gene lookup returns CDR1 KGHDR and CDR2 SFDVKD. CDR3 sequence reads: CATSDRKTGYYGETQYF. CDR3 DNA sequence: TGTGCCACCAGTGACCGAAAGACAGGGTATTATGGAGAGACCCAGTACTTC.

The V gene is TRBV19, the J gene TRBJ2-7, with D perhaps matching TRBD2 (6 bases). The CDR3 is 15 amino acids. Trimming took 5 bases from V and 5 from J, leaving 19 bases between them. Germline V gives CDR1 LNHDA, CDR2 SQIVND (reference sequence). This CDR3 is CASSFGGLDLHEQYF. CDR3 in DNA: TGTGCCAGTAGTTTTGGGGGACTGGACCTCCACGAGCAGTACTTC.

About this clone itself: Other DNA sequences in this sample translate to the same CDR3. The chain combines TRBV28 with TRBJ1-1; no clear D gene. Germline V gives CDR1 MDHEN, CDR2 SYDVKM. This CDR3 contains 13 residues. V lost 3 bases, J lost 1 base, and 6 bases lay in between. CDR3 amino acids: CASSLGRNTEAFF. The CDR3 bases are TGTGCCAGCAGTTTGGGCAGGAACACTGAAGCTTTCTTT.

The chain employs TRBV5-1 and TRBJ2-2, with 7 bases matching TRBD1. Germline-derived CDR1 and CDR2 are SGHRS and YFSETQ. The length of the CDR3 is 17 residues. V lost 2 bases, J lost 3 bases, and 10 bases stayed unmatched. DNA for the CDR3: TGCGCCAGCAGCTTATCCCCACCGGGACAGTACACCGGGGAGCTGTTTTTT. Translating it yields CASSLSPPGQYTGELFF.

Of note for this clone: Within the sample, other DNA sequences also encode this same CDR3. The chain carries TRBV6-2 or TRBV6-3 and TRBJ2-3; 7 bases match TRBD1. The CDR3 length is 15 residues. With V trimmed by 0 bases and J by 0 bases, 0 bases remained unmatched. CDR1 MNHEY and CDR2 SVGEGT come from the germline V gene. The CDR3 sequence is CASSYSTGSTDTQYF. The CDR3 DNA follows: TGTGCCAGCAGTTACTCGACAGGGAGCACAGATACGCAGTATTTT.

The CDR3 sequence is CASSPSGVPYNSPLHF. DNA for the CDR3: TGTGCCAGCAGTCCATCAGGGGTTCCCTATAATTCACCCCTCCACTTT. This chain uses TRBV27 with TRBJ1-6, with a weak D call TRBD1 (6 bases). CDR1 and CDR2 from the germline V gene are MNHEY and SMNVEV (reference sequence). The ends were cut back, 5 bases at V and 2 bases at J, with 13 bases in the middle. This CDR3 is 16 amino acids long.

This chain's CDR3 is CASSPRGTGELFF. CDR3 nucleotide sequence: TGTGCCAGCAGCCCCCGGGGGACCGGGGAGCTGTTTTTT. The chain carries TRBV5-4 and TRBJ2-2; weak D call: TRBD2 (6 bases). Trimming left V 4 bases short and J 5 bases short, with 9 bases between. CDR3 length: 13 amino acids. In germline, CDR1 is SGHNT, CDR2 YYREEE (reference sequence).

The chain has TRBV6-2 or TRBV6-3 and TRBJ2-3; 7 nucleotides agree with TRBD2. V was pared by 2 bases and J by 0 bases, with 5 bases of the junction left unmatched. Per germline, CDR1 MNHEY and CDR2 SVGEGT. This CDR3 is 16 amino acids long. CDR3 sequence reads: CASSYRSGTSTDTQYF. CDR3 bases: TGTGCCAGCAGTTACCGAAGCGGGACCAGCACAGATACGCAGTATTTT.

The chain carries TRBV9 and TRBJ1-3; TRBD1 agrees at 7 bases. The germline V gene has CDR1 SGDLS and CDR2 YYNGEE. V was pared by 4 bases and J by 1 base, with 11 bases of the junction left unmatched. The CDR3 totals 17 residues. In DNA, the CDR3 is TGTGCCAGCAGCCCAAGACAGGGTTTTAGTTCTGGAAACACCATATATTTT. It yields the protein CASSPRQGFSSGNTIYF. Looking up the rest from reference TRBV9 and TRBJ1-3 gives the full variable domain: DSGVTQTPKHLITATGQRVTLRCSPRSGDLSVYWYQQSLDQGLQFLIQYYNGEERAKGNILERFSAQQFPDLHSELNLSSLELGDSALYFCASSPRQGFSSGNTIYFGEGSWLTVV.

This chain uses TRBV6-5 with TRBJ2-5, with 7 nucleotides matching TRBD2. The CDR3 spans 15 residues. Germline V gene lookup returns CDR1 MNHEY and CDR2 SVGAGI. J gave up 3 bases and V 2 bases, and 6 bases lay outside the gene matches. CDR3 DNA sequence: TGTGCCAGCAGTTACCTGAGGGCGGGGGAAGAGACCCAGTACTTC. It specifies CASSYLRAGEETQYF.

CDR3 amino acids: CSVVLGGVEQFF. Here the CDR3 DNA reads TGCAGCGTTGTCTTGGGCGGGGTTGAGCAGTTCTTC. V gene TRBV29-1 combines with J gene TRBJ2-1; possible D gene TRBD2, 6 bases. Per germline, CDR1 SQVTM and CDR2 ANQGSEA. With 4 bases removed from V and 9 bases from J, the gap between germline ends came to 13 bases. The CDR3 is 12 amino acids.

CDR3 DNA sequence: TGCGCCAGCAGTGAAATAGAGCAGTACTTC. It specifies CASSEIEQYF. The V gene is TRBV10-2, the J gene TRBJ2-7, with D unresolved. The V gene's germline CDR1 is WSHSY and CDR2 SAAADI. V gave up 3 bases and J gave up 7 bases, with 4 bases separating them. The CDR3 loop spans 10 amino acids.

This sequence joins TRBV29-1 and TRBJ2-7; a possible D gene is TRBD2 (7 bases). V lost 6 bases, J lost 0 bases, and 18 bases lay in between. The length of the CDR3 is 15 residues. Looked up from germline, CDR1 is SQVTM and CDR2 is ANQGSEA. The CDR3 loop reads CSVSQGGGRSYEQYF. CDR3 nucleotide sequence: TGCAGCGTCAGCCAGGGCGGGGGCCGCTCCTACGAGCAGTACTTC.

J is TRBJ2-7 and V is TRBV5-1, with TRBD2 matching over 14 bases. The trim removed 4 bases at V and 4 bases at J, leaving 4 bases unmatched. The germline V gene has CDR1 SGHRS and CDR2 YFSETQ. CDR3 length: 15 residues. CDR3 in DNA: TGCGCCAGCAGCAAAGGGACTAGCGGGAGTTACGAGCAGTACTTC. Its translation: CASSKGTSGSYEQYF.